This TCR beta chain was identified in a study of graft-versus-host responses after intestinal transplantation. Study-level information: All recipients got anti-thymocyte globulin induction, then tacrolimus and steroids for about 3 years. Study-wide results and limits: Allografts of patients with graft-donor T cell macrochimerism showed high graft-versus-host to host-versus-graft clone ratios. There was an association between peak levels of circulating GvH clones and early post-transplant HvG declines.

V lost 1 base, J lost 1 base, and 4 bases lay in between. CDR1 and CDR2 (germline): LNHDA, SQIVND (reference sequence). This CDR3 has 13 amino acids. About this clone: Its antigen is undetermined. Different DNA sequences within this sample yield the same CDR3.

Measured with immunoSEQ multiplex PCR; TCRdb has only the in-frame clones, and not every one. The table records 35,000 to 45,000 clones, around 94% of them present only once. The receptor was derived from a human donor who was the organ donor for an intestinal transplant. The gene calls are TRBV19 and TRBJ1-1, with D hard to call. The sample was unstimulated CD4+ T cells sorted from spleen or lymph node cells, taken before transplant. Written as DNA, the CDR3 is TGTGCCAGTAGTATAGCACAGAACACTGAAGCTTTCTTT. Encoded protein: CASSIAQNTEAFF.